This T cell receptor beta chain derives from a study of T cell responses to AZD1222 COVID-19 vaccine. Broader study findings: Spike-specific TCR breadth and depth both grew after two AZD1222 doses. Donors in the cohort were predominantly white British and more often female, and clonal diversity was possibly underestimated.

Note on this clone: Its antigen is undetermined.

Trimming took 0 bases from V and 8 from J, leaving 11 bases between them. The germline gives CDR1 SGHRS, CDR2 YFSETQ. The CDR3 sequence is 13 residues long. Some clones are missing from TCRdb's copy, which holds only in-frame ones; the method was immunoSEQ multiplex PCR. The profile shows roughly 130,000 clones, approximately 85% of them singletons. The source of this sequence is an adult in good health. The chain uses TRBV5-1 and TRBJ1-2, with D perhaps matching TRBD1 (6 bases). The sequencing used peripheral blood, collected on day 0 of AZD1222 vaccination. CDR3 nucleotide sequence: TGCGCCAGCAGCTTGGATACAGGGTTCGGCTACACCTTC. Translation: CASSLDTGFGYTF.